This T cell receptor beta chain was identified during a study of beta chain features in type 1 diabetes. Findings of the study overall: Shorter TCRB CDR3s, moderately but significantly so, were found in Type 1 diabetes patients in all four CD4+ subsets.

V shed 5 bases and J shed 5 bases, with 19 bases lying between them. The CDR3 length is 15 residues. Germline lookup yields CDR1 MNHNY and CDR2 SVGAGI (reference sequence). Note on this clone: Its antigen is unknown.

Expressed TCRB transcripts were sequenced because the entire RNA isolate underwent reverse transcription. Repertoires were generated with immunoSEQ multiplex PCR, while TCRdb's copy carries only in-frame clones and drops some. The table includes some 370,000 clones, 9.6% detected once. Stem cell-like memory, regulatory, central memory and naive CD4+ cells were sorted via CD45RO/CCR7/CD25/CD127/CD95/CD27. Sequencing was carried out using central memory CD4+ T cells from blood. The TCR originated in a man in his thirties or forties with type 1 diabetes. The chain has TRBV6-6 and TRBJ2-7; D is perhaps TRBD2 (5 bases). For the CDR3, the DNA is TGTGCCAGCAGTGCCCAGGATCCCCTTAGCGACGAGCAGTACTTC. It is translated as CASSAQDPLSDEQYF.